Following are 5 T cell receptor beta chains from one sample sequenced in a study of human T cells and chemical hapten exposure. TCRdb fed the RACE reads into MiXCR, producing one record per CDR3 protein. Of 300,000 to 400,000 distinct CDR3 sequences in the sample, 5% to 6.5% were seen once. Time point specified: pre-sensitization, week 0. The treatment denotes: therapeutic diphenylcyclopropenone sensitization with weekly scalp DPC. This material consisted of whole blood, taken in connection with sensitization to the hapten diphenylcyclopropenone (DPC). The receptors shown here come from a woman between 45 and 65 years old with alopecia areata. Some clones in this sample may be carry-over from other donors' samples.

In this sample, this clonotype turned up many times. The CDR3 region has the DNA TGTGCCAGCAGCCCGGGAGAGGGTGAGATCGATGAGCAGTTCTTC. Its translation: CASSPGEGEIDEQFF. This sequence joins TRBV7-9 and TRBJ2-1; weak D call: TRBD2 (6 bases). The CDR3 extends over 15 amino acids. V was shortened by 5 bases and J by 8 bases, with 19 bases between the two germline ends. Germline CDR1 is SEHNR and CDR2 is FQNEAQ (reference sequence). The full variable domain, in which reference TRBV7-9 and TRBJ2-1 provide the parts outside the CDR3, is DTGVSQNPRHKITKRGQNVTFRCDPISEHNRLYWYRQTLGQGPEFLTYFQNEAQLEKSRLLSDRFSAERPKGSFSTLEIQRTEQGDSAMYLCASSPGEGEIDEQFFGPGTRLTVL.

In its sample, this clonotype was seen a few times. This rearrangement joins TRBV3-1 to TRBJ2-7; no clear D. The CDR3 has 12 amino acids. CDR1 is LGHDT, CDR2 YNNKEL, per germline (reference sequence). The germline V and J ends were trimmed by 3 bases and 1 base, with 4 bases remaining between them. In DNA form, the CDR3 reads TGTGCCAGCAGCCAGATATCCTACGAGCAGTACTTC. This encodes CASSQISYEQYF.

The chain is built from TRBV30 and TRBJ1-2, with no clear D. V was pared by 6 bases and J by 1 base, with 12 bases between. The CDR3 has 13 residues. Germline values: CDR1 GTSNPN, CDR2 SVGIG (reference sequence). CDR3 amino acids: CACSQNFNYGYTF. CDR3 coding DNA: TGTGCCTGCTCACAGAATTTTAACTATGGCTACACCTTC.

V is TRBV28 and J is TRBJ1-1; no firm D call. The V gene's germline CDR1 is MDHEN and CDR2 SYDVKM. V was trimmed by 1 base and J by 3 bases, leaving 12 bases between them. The CDR3 runs to 15 residues. The CDR3, as DNA: TGTGCCAGCAGTTTATCGCGGGGAGGGCACACTGAAGCTTTCTTT. This encodes CASSLSRGGHTEAFF.

This chain links TRBV4-2 with TRBJ2-7; 7 nucleotides line up with TRBD1. CDR3 size: 13 residues. Germline V CDR1 and CDR2: LGHNA, YNFKEQ. Trimming at V came to 4 bases and at J to 4 bases, leaving 4 bases not matched to a gene. The CDR3 DNA follows: TGTGCCAGCAGCCCACAGACAGGGTACGAGCAGTACTTC. Amino acids: CASSPQTGYEQYF.